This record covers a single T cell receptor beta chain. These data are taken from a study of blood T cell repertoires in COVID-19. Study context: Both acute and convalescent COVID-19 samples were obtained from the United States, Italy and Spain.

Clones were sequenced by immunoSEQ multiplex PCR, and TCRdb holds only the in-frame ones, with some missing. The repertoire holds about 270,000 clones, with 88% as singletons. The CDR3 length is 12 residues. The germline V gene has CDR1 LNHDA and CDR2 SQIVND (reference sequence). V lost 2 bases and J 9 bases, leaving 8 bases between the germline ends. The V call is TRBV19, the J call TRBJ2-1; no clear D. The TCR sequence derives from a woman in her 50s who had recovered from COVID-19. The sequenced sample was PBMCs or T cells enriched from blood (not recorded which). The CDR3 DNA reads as TGTGCCAGTAGTATAATAGAGAGTGAGCAGTTCTTC. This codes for CASSIIESEQFF.